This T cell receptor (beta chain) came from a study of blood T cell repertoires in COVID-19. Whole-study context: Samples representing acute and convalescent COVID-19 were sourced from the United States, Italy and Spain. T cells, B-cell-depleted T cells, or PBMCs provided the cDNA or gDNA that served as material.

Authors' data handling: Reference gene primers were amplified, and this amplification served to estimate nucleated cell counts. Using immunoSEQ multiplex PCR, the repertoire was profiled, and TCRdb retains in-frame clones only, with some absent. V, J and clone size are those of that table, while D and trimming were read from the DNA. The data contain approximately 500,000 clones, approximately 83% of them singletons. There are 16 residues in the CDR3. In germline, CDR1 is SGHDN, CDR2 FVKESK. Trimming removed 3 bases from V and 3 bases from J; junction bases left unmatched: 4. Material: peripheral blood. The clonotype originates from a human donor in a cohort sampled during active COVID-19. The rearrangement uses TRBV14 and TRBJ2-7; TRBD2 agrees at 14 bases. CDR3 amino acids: CASSQGLAGEIYEQYF. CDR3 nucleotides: TGTGCCAGCAGCCAGGGACTAGCGGGAGAAATCTACGAGCAGTACTTC.